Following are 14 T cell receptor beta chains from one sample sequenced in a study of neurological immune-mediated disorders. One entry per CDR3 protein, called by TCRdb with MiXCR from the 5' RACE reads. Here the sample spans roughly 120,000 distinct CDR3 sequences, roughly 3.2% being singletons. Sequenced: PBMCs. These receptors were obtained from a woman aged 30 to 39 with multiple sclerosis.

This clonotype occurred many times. The CDR3 nucleotides read TGTGCCAGCAGTTACTCGAGTCCCCCAGCGGCCACAGATACGCAGTATTTT. Its translation: CASSYSSPPAATDTQYF. J is TRBJ2-3 and V is TRBV6-6, with D possibly TRBD2 on 5 matching bases. V lost 0 bases and J lost 2, with 15 bases in between. CDR1 is MNHNY and CDR2 is SVGAGI in the germline V gene (reference sequence). The CDR3 covers 17 residues.

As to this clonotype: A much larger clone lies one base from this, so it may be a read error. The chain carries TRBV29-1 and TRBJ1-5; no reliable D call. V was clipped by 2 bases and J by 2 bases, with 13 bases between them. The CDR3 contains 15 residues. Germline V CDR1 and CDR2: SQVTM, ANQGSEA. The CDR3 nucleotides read TGCAGCGTTGAAATGTGGGGATCAGGCAATCAGCCCCAGCATTTT. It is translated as CSVEMWGSGNQPQHF.

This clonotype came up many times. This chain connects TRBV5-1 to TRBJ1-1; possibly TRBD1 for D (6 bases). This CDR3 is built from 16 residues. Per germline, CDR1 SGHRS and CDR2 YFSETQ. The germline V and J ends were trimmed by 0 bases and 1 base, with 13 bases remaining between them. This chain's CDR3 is CASSLAPDSSNTEAFF. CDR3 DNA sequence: TGCGCCAGCAGCTTGGCCCCGGACAGTTCGAACACTGAAGCTTTCTTT.

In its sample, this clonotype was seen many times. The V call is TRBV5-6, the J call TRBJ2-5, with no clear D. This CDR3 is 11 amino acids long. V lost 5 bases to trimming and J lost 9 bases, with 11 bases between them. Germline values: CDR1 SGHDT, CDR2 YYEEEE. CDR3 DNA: TGTGCCAGCAGTTCGACTGACTCCCAGTACTTC. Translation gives CASSSTDSQYF. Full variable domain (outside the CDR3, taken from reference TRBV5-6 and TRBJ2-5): DAGVTQSPTHLIKTRGQQVTLRCSPKSGHDTVSWYQQALGQGPQFIFQYYEEEERQRGNFPDRFSGHQFPNYSSELNVNALLLGDSALYLCASSSTDSQYFGPGTRLLVL.

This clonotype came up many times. CDR3 sequence reads: CASSASGRLTGELFF. In nucleotides, the CDR3 is TGTGCCAGCAGCGCTAGCGGGAGACTCACCGGGGAGCTGTTTTTT. The chain carries TRBV5-6 and TRBJ2-2; 10 bases are a match to TRBD2. The length of the CDR3 is 15 residues. After removal of 4 bases from V and 4 bases from J, the junction contained 4 bases not matched to a gene. Looked up from germline, CDR1 is SGHDT and CDR2 is YYEEEE.

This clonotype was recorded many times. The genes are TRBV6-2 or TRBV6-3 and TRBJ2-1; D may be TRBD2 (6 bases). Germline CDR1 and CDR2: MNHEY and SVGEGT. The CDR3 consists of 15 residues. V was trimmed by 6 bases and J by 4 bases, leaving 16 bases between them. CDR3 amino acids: CASSLGGAAYNEQFF. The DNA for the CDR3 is TGTGCCAGCAGCCTCGGGGGAGCAGCTTACAATGAGCAGTTCTTC.

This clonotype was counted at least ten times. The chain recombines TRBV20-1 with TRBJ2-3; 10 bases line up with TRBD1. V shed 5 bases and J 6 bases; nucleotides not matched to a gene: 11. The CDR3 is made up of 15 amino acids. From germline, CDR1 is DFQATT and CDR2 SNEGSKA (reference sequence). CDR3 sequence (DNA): TGCAGTGCTCTCACCCGGGACAGGGGTTTGGATACGCAGTATTTT. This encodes CSALTRDRGLDTQYF.

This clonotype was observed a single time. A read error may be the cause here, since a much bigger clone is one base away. CDR3 sequence reads: CDSRTGAGELFF. CDR3 in DNA: TGTGACAGTAGGACAGGGGCCGGGGAGCTGTTTTTT. J is TRBJ2-2 and V is TRBV19; 9 bases are a match to TRBD1. CDR3 length: 12 residues. In germline, CDR1 is LNHDA, CDR2 SQIVND (reference sequence).

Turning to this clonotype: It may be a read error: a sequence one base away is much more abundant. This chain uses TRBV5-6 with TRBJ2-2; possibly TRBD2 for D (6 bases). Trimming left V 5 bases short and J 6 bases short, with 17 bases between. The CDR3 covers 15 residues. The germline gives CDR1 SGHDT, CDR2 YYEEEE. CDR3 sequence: CASRDDETSAGELFF. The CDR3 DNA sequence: TGTGCCAGCAGAGATGACGAGACTAGTGCCGGGGAGCTGTTTTTT. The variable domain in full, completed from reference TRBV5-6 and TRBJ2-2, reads DAGVTQSPTHLIKTRGQQVTLRCSPKSGHDTVSWYQQALGQGPQFIFQYYEEEERQRGNFPDRFSGHQFPNYSSELNVNALLLGDSALYLCASRDDETSAGELFFGEGSRLTVL.

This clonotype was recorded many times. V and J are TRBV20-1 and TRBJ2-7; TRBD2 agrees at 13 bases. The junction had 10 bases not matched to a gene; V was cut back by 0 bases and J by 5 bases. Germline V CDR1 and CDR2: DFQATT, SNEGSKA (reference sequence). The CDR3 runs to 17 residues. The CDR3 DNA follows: TGCAGTGCTAGAGACTTGGGGACTAGCGGGGAAGGTGACGAGCAGTACTTC. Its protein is CSARDLGTSGEGDEQYF.

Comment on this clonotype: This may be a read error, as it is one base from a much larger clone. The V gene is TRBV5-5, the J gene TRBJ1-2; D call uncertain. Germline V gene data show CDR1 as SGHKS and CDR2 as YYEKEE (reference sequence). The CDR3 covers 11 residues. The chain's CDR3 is CASSLIGKFIF. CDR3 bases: TGTGCCAGCAGCTTGATAGGAAAGTTCATCTTC.

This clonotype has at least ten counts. CDR3 sequence: CASSPSGASSYNEQFF. CDR3 sequence (DNA): TGTGCCAGCAGCCCTAGCGGGGCGAGCTCCTACAATGAGCAGTTCTTC. V usage is TRBV12-3 or TRBV12-4 and J usage is TRBJ2-1; 9 bases align to TRBD2. CDR3 length: 16 residues. The V and J ends lost 6 bases and 0 bases, in that order; junction bases with no gene match: 6.

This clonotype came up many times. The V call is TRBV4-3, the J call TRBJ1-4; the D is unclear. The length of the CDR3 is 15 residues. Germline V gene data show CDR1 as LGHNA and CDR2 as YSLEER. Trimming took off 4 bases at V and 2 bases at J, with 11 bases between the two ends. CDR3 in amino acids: CASSLDRRTNEKLFF. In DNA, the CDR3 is TGCGCCAGCAGCCTGGATAGGCGTACTAATGAAAAACTGTTTTTT.

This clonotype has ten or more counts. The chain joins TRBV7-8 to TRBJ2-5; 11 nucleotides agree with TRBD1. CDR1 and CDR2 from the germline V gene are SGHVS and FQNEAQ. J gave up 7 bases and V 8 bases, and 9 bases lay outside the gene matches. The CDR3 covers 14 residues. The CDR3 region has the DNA TGTGCCAGCGGGGTTCAGGGACAGGGGGGGACCCAGTACTTC. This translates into CASGVQGQGGTQYF.